A few counts support the clone carrying this T cell receptor beta chain. Its target is not known. The source of the sample is a study of beta chain features in type 1 diabetes. Study results and caveats: Among patients with Type 1 diabetes, TCRB CDR3s were moderately but significantly shorter in every one of the four CD4+ subsets. Type 1 diabetes patients showed fewer insertions and more deletions at VDJ junctions.

Sequenced material consisted of expressed TCRB transcripts (all of the isolated RNA was reverse transcribed). Here immunoSEQ multiplex PCR was the method, and the copy in TCRdb shows in-frame clones only, minus some. The sample holds approximately 150,000 clones, 9% seen once. Trimming removed 6 bases from V and 7 bases from J, with 11 bases in between. The germline gives CDR1 MNHEY, CDR2 SVGAGI. The CDR3 is made up of 12 amino acids. V and J are TRBV6-5 and TRBJ2-3; no reliable D call. Sequences were obtained from central memory CD4+ T cells from blood. The receptor was derived from a man aged 25-45 years with type 1 diabetes. For the CDR3, the DNA is TGTGCCAGCAGCCAAAGCGACTATACGCAGTATTTT. Protein: CASSQSDYTQYF.